This T cell receptor (delta chain) emerged from a study of Vδ1+ human thymocytes. Study-level points and caveats: Thymic TRG and TRD repertoires appeared highly polyclonal. Unlike peripheral blood Vdelta1+ controls, thymic delta-chain sequences included approximately 20% Vdelta2 and few Vdelta3. Unexpected Vdelta2 sequences could cause misinterpretation of bulk repertoire data.

About this clone itself: The antigen is not known.

The template was reverse-transcribed extracted RNA. Pooled V-gene forward primers with one constant-region reverse primer generated the CDR3 amplicons by multiplex PCR. TCRdb re-called the multiplex PCR reads via CATT. The sample includes about 25,000 delta-chain clones, 7.4% of them seen just once. Germline CDR1 and CDR2: TSWWSYY and QGS. The CDR3 contains 18 residues. V shed 0 bases, J shed 3 bases, and the junction held 12 bases outside the gene matches. This chain links TRDV1 with TRDJ1; 8 bases align to TRDD3. The receptor was derived from a girl in the first two years of life who had congenital heart surgery. The specimen sequenced was Vdelta1+ gamma-delta thymocytes from the thymus. Documented subset: FACS-sorted CD3+ TCRalphabeta- TCRVdelta1+ TCRVdelta2- thymocytes. The CDR3 sequence is CALGELGGGGFHADKLIF. In nucleotides, the CDR3 is TGTGCTCTTGGGGAACTAGGTGGTGGGGGATTTCACGCCGATAAACTCATCTTT.